This T cell receptor (beta chain) was recovered during a study of T cell changes during pregnancy in multiple sclerosis. Here immunoSEQ multiplex PCR was the method, and the copy in TCRdb shows in-frame clones only, minus some. The sample lists about 59,000 clones, more than 85% occurring once. Looked up from germline, CDR1 is SGDLS and CDR2 is YYNGEE. V lost 5 bases and J 6 bases, leaving 12 bases between the germline ends. The CDR3 totals 12 residues. Here the sequenced sample was CD8+ T cells from peripheral blood mononuclear cells, taken in the third trimester of pregnancy. The sequence was collected from a female donor with multiple sclerosis, enrolled in a pregnancy study. The chain links TRBV9 to TRBJ2-7, with D maybe TRBD2 (7 bases). This CDR3 is CASSPRGLEQYF. CDR3 DNA: TGTGCCAGCAGTCCGCGGGGGCTCGAGCAGTACTTC.